A single sample is the source of the 15 T cell receptor beta chains below, sequenced in a study of T cells in Graves' hyperthyroidism and ophthalmopathy. The CDR3 regions of TCR beta were amplified from RNA transcripts. TCR CDR3 regions were first amplified by RT-PCR with HTBI primers. TCRdb redid the calling of the multiplex PCR reads with MiXCR, one entry per CDR3 protein. Here the sample spans about 560,000 distinct CDR3 sequences, under 60% being singletons. The sequenced material came from peripheral blood or thyroid tissue (not recorded which). All receptors come from a woman aged 18-29 years with Graves' hyperthyroidism.

This clonotype was seen repeatedly, ten times or more. V and J are TRBV19 and TRBJ1-1; no clear D gene. With 3 bases removed from V and 6 bases from J, the gap between germline ends came to 14 bases. The CDR3 has 14 residues. The V gene's germline CDR1 is LNHDA and CDR2 SQIVND (reference sequence). For the CDR3, the DNA is TGTGCCAGTAGTATCCTAAAAGGTGGCGCTGAAGCTTTCTTT. Translating gives CASSILKGGAEAFF.

V usage is TRBV12-3 or TRBV12-4 and J usage is TRBJ2-5, with a possible D match to TRBD2 (6 bases). This CDR3 comprises 13 residues. Trimming stripped 5 bases from V and 3 bases from J, with 10 bases between. The CDR3 DNA reads TGTGCCAGCAGTGACGGGAGCAAAGAGACCCAGTACTTC. This encodes CASSDGSKETQYF.

In this sample, this clonotype turned up many times. The CDR3 loop reads CATRGTTNEKLFF. CDR3 DNA: TGTGCCACCAGAGGGACGACAAATGAAAAACTGTTTTTT. The gene calls are TRBV10-3 and TRBJ1-4; weak D call: TRBD1 (5 bases). Trimming pared 10 bases from V and 5 bases from J, leaving 14 bases between. The CDR3 spans 13 residues. Germline V lookup: CDR1 ENHRY, CDR2 SYGVKD.

This clonotype occurred a few times. The chain uses TRBV9 and TRBJ2-7, with D possibly matching TRBD1 (5 bases). CDR3 size: 14 residues. Germline CDR1 reads SGDLS; CDR2 reads YYNGEE. Trimming cost V 4 bases and J 0 bases, with 11 bases left between them. The CDR3 nucleotides are TGTGCCAGCAGCCCAGGGTGGAGCTCCTACGAGCAGTACTTC. Its translation is CASSPGWSSYEQYF.

For this clonotype: This may arise from a read error, as a much more abundant clone is one base away. This rearrangement joins TRBV7-9 to TRBJ1-2; D is unclear. The CDR3 runs to 12 residues. Per the germline V gene, CDR1 is SEHNR and CDR2 is FQNEAQ (reference sequence). The CDR3 here is CATSQAGRGYTF. The DNA for the CDR3 is TGTGCCACCAGCCAGGCCGGGAGGGGCTACACCTTC.

The CDR3 DNA reads TGTGCCAGCAGCTTAGCGACGGGGGACACTGAGGGGAACTATGGCTACACCTTC. Protein sequence: CASSLATGDTEGNYGYTF. This rearrangement joins TRBV11-1 to TRBJ1-2, with D tentatively TRBD1 (6 bases). Germline V gene lookup returns CDR1 SGHAT and CDR2 FQDESV (reference sequence). Trimming cost V 0 bases and J 2 bases, with 19 bases left between them. CDR3 size: 18 residues.

The chain uses TRBV7-9 and TRBJ1-4; 9 positions agree with TRBD1. This CDR3 has 14 amino acids. The V segment lost 5 bases and the J segment 6 bases; nucleotides outside the gene matches: 4. Germline-derived CDR1 and CDR2 are SEHNR and FQNEAQ (reference sequence). The CDR3: CASSQGTGHEKLFF. Written as DNA, the CDR3 is TGTGCCAGCAGCCAAGGGACAGGGCATGAAAAACTGTTTTTT.

This clonotype has a single count. The chain is built from TRBV20-1 and TRBJ1-2; no firm D call. V lost 0 bases to trimming and J lost 0 bases, with 8 bases between them. This CDR3 is 14 amino acids long. Germline assignment: CDR1 DFQATT and CDR2 SNEGSKA (reference sequence). Here the CDR3 reads CSARDRAANYGYTF. The CDR3 region has the DNA TGCAGTGCTAGAGATCGGGCAGCTAACTATGGCTACACCTTC.

The table lists this clonotype with a few counts. The chain joins TRBV2 to TRBJ1-4, with D unresolved. V was cut by 5 bases and J by 6 bases, with 10 bases left in between. The CDR3 length is 13 residues. CDR1 is SNHLY and CDR2 is FYNNEI in the germline V gene. The CDR3 protein is CASSQNTDEKLFF. CDR3 bases: TGTGCCAGCAGTCAGAATACAGATGAAAAACTGTTTTTT.

The chain is built from TRBV7-9 and TRBJ1-1; no clear D gene. Looked up from germline, CDR1 is SEHNR and CDR2 is FQNEAQ (reference sequence). The V gene lost 5 bases and the J gene lost 1 base, with 20 bases spanning the gap. CDR3 length: 17 amino acids. CDR3: CASSQDGIRPSNTEAFF. The DNA of the CDR3 is TGTGCCAGCAGCCAAGATGGAATCAGGCCCTCGAACACTGAAGCTTTCTTT.

Many counts were recorded for this clonotype. This chain connects TRBV5-1 to TRBJ2-5; TRBD2 agrees at 9 bases. The V and J ends lost 4 bases and 3 bases, in that order; junction bases with no gene match: 7. The CDR3 has 15 residues. From germline, CDR1 is SGHRS and CDR2 YFSETQ. In DNA, the CDR3 is TGCGCCAGCAGCCTCCCGGGACTAGCAGAAGAGACCCAGTACTTC. This gives the protein CASSLPGLAEETQYF.

The chain combines TRBV10-3 with TRBJ2-2; no definite D call. CDR1 ENHRY and CDR2 SYGVKD come from the germline V gene. The CDR3 is made up of 13 amino acids. V was cut by 5 bases and J by 8 bases, with 12 bases left in between. DNA for the CDR3: TGTGCCATCAGTCCCCTAACGTGGGGGGAGCTGTTTTTT. As protein: CAISPLTWGELFF.

This clonotype was seen more than once but under ten times. At one end the junction does not follow the germline gene, possibly because of a read error. The chain uses TRBV11-2 and TRBJ2-5, with D unresolved. The germline gives CDR1 SGHAT, CDR2 FQNNGV. The CDR3 has 14 amino acids. DNA for the CDR3: TGTGCCAGGAGCTCGGCCCGGGACCAAGAGACCCAGTACTTC. This sequence encodes CARSSARDQETQYF.

The table lists this clonotype with many counts. V is TRBV7-9 and J is TRBJ1-2, with TRBD1 as a possible D gene (6 bases). V dropped 2 bases and J dropped 6 bases, with 7 bases sitting between them. The CDR3 is 12 residues long. Germline CDR1 is SEHNR and CDR2 is FQNEAQ (reference sequence). This chain's CDR3 is CASSLYRDGYTF. The CDR3 nucleotides read TGTGCCAGCAGCTTATACAGGGATGGCTACACCTTC.

The chain couples TRBV20-1 to TRBJ1-2, with a possible D match to TRBD1 (6 bases). Trimming took 6 bases from V and 2 from J, leaving 16 bases between them. The CDR3 contains 14 residues. Looked up from germline, CDR1 is DFQATT and CDR2 is SNEGSKA (reference sequence). The DNA for the CDR3 is TGCAGTGCACCCCGGGGACAACCAAACTATGGCTACACCTTC. Translation: CSAPRGQPNYGYTF.